Presented here are 27 T cell receptor beta chains from one specimen sequenced in a study of blood T cell repertoires in COVID-19. Method: immunoSEQ multiplex PCR; TCRdb's copy keeps in-frame clones and lacks some. The sample includes approximately 300,000 clones, roughly 90% of them seen just once. Material: peripheral blood. These TCRs come from a man younger than 30 who had recovered from COVID-19.

This chain joins TRBV7-9 and TRBJ1-1; D is ambiguous. Per the germline V gene, CDR1 is SEHNR and CDR2 is FQNEAQ (reference sequence). Trimming took 2 bases from V and 4 from J, leaving 14 bases between them. The CDR3 consists of 15 residues. CDR3 in amino acids: CASSLYQVTVTEAFF. As DNA, the CDR3 is TGTGCCAGCAGCTTATACCAGGTAACCGTCACTGAAGCTTTCTTT.

The chain has TRBV5-1 and TRBJ2-5; 7 bases line up with TRBD1. The germline V gene has CDR1 SGHRS and CDR2 YFSETQ. The CDR3 covers 14 residues. The V segment lost 2 bases and the J segment 1 base; nucleotides outside the gene matches: 2. CDR3 loop: CASSFRDSQETQYF. For the CDR3, the DNA is TGCGCCAGCAGCTTTCGGGACAGCCAAGAGACCCAGTACTTC.

The sample holds one count of this clone. V and J are TRBV7-9 and TRBJ2-3; a weak D match, TRBD2 (5 bases). V lost 6 bases, J lost 3 bases, and 10 bases lay in between. The CDR3 has 13 amino acids. The germline V gene encodes CDR1 SEHNR and CDR2 FQNEAQ (reference sequence). For the CDR3, the DNA is TGTGCCAGCAGTTGGACTGGAACAGATACGCAGTATTTT. It encodes CASSWTGTDTQYF.

The chain recombines TRBV10-3 with TRBJ2-5; 8 bases line up with TRBD1. The V segment lost 4 bases and the J segment 2 bases; nucleotides outside the gene matches: 3. The germline V gene has CDR1 ENHRY and CDR2 SYGVKD. CDR3 length: 14 amino acids. The CDR3 DNA reads as TGTGCCATCAGTGCGAACAGGGGGCAAGAGACCCAGTACTTC. Encoded protein: CAISANRGQETQYF.

The V gene is TRBV27, the J gene TRBJ2-6; D is ambiguous. V shed 2 bases and J shed 1 base, with 15 bases lying between them. The length of the CDR3 is 18 residues. CDR1 MNHEY and CDR2 SMNVEV come from the germline V gene (reference sequence). The CDR3 sequence: CASSLGFLTRSGANVLTF. The CDR3 nucleotides are TGTGCCAGCAGTTTAGGGTTTTTGACGAGGTCTGGGGCCAACGTCCTGACTTTC. The full variable domain, in which reference TRBV27 and TRBJ2-6 provide the parts outside the CDR3, is EAQVTQNPRYLITVTGKKLTVTCSQNMNHEYMSWYRQDPGLGLRQIYYSMNVEVTDKGDVPEGYKVSRKEKRNFPLILESPSPNQTSLYFCASSLGFLTRSGANVLTFGAGSRLTVL.

The rearrangement joins TRBV29-1 to TRBJ2-7; TRBD1 agrees at 10 bases. With V trimmed by 6 bases and J by 0 bases, 11 bases remained unmatched. The germline CDR1 and CDR2 sequences are SQVTM and ANQGSEA. This CDR3 comprises 16 residues. CDR3: CSVAGIGQGDSYEQYF. DNA for the CDR3: TGCAGCGTCGCTGGAATTGGACAGGGGGACTCCTACGAGCAGTACTTC.

This chain uses TRBV5-1 with TRBJ2-2; D is perhaps TRBD2 (6 bases). V lost 2 bases and J lost 2, with 10 bases in between. The germline gives CDR1 SGHRS, CDR2 YFSETQ. This CDR3 region has 15 residues. The CDR3 region is CASSFGLLNTGELFF. The CDR3 DNA follows: TGCGCCAGCAGCTTCGGACTACTCAACACCGGGGAGCTGTTTTTT.

Concerning this clone: Other DNA variants within this sample encode the same CDR3. This sequence joins TRBV19 and TRBJ2-7; D is ambiguous. Germline values: CDR1 LNHDA, CDR2 SQIVND (reference sequence). The CDR3 extends over 16 amino acids. Between the trimmed V and J ends, which lost 5 bases and 0 bases, there was a span of 17 bases. The CDR3 loop is CASSQTPDLSSYEQYF. For the CDR3, the DNA is TGTGCCAGTAGTCAAACCCCCGACTTGAGCTCCTACGAGCAGTACTTC. The full variable domain, in which reference TRBV19 and TRBJ2-7 provide the parts outside the CDR3, is DGGITQSPKYLFRKEGQNVTLSCEQNLNHDAMYWYRQDPGQGLRLIYYSQIVNDFQKGDIAEGYSVSREKKESFPLTVTSAQKNPTAFYLCASSQTPDLSSYEQYFGPGTRLTVT.

The chain joins TRBV4-2 to TRBJ2-7; tentative D call: TRBD2 (6 bases). The CDR3 runs to 16 residues. V lost 5 bases to trimming and J lost 0 bases, with 17 bases between them. The germline CDR1 and CDR2 sequences are LGHNA and YNFKEQ. For the CDR3, the DNA is TGTGCCAGCAGCGTAAGATACCCTAGCGACTCCTACGAGCAGTACTTC. This translates into CASSVRYPSDSYEQYF.

The chain combines TRBV4-1 with TRBJ2-7; 7 nucleotides align to TRBD2. This CDR3 spans 14 amino acids. V lost 1 base and J lost 3; bases outside the gene matches: 3. Germline V gene sequence: CDR1 MGHRA, CDR2 YSYEKL. The CDR3 region is CASSQVAGDYEQYF. The CDR3 nucleotides are TGCGCCAGCAGCCAAGTAGCGGGTGACTACGAGCAGTACTTC.

The chain has TRBV19 and TRBJ1-1, with D perhaps matching TRBD1 (6 bases). This CDR3 contains 17 residues. Trimming removed 4 bases from V and 0 bases from J, with 18 bases in between. Germline V gene data show CDR1 as LNHDA and CDR2 as SQIVND (reference sequence). DNA of the CDR3: TGTGCCAGTAGTACAACAGGGCCCCCCTATATGAACACTGAAGCTTTCTTT. Translation: CASSTTGPPYMNTEAFF.

This clone was seen once. The chain has TRBV7-9 and TRBJ1-1, with 10 nucleotides matching TRBD1. The CDR3 runs 14 residues. Germline CDR1 is SEHNR and CDR2 is FQNEAQ (reference sequence). Germline trimming cut 4 bases from V and 4 bases from J; bases unmatched to any gene: 3. This CDR3 reads CASSSGQGSTEAFF. CDR3 nucleotide sequence: TGTGCCAGCAGCTCGGGACAGGGGAGCACTGAAGCTTTCTTT. Combining the CDR3 with reference TRBV7-9 and TRBJ1-1 gives the whole variable domain DTGVSQNPRHKITKRGQNVTFRCDPISEHNRLYWYRQTLGQGPEFLTYFQNEAQLEKSRLLSDRFSAERPKGSFSTLEIQRTEQGDSAMYLCASSSGQGSTEAFFGQGTRLTVV.

The CDR3 protein is CASSSLAPETGELFF. The CDR3 DNA reads TGTGCCAGCAGCTCACTAGCCCCGGAAACCGGGGAGCTGTTTTTT. The J gene is TRBJ2-2, the V gene TRBV7-9; weak D call: TRBD2 (6 bases). CDR1 is SEHNR and CDR2 is FQNEAQ in the germline V gene (reference sequence). Trimming left V 4 bases short and J 5 bases short, with 14 bases between. The CDR3 covers 15 residues.

V gene TRBV6-5 combines with J gene TRBJ2-1; a possible D gene is TRBD2 (6 bases). V was pared by 4 bases and J by 5 bases, with 12 bases between. The germline V gene has CDR1 MNHEY and CDR2 SVGAGI. This CDR3 spans 14 amino acids. Here the CDR3 reads CASSWSSANNEQFF. The CDR3 DNA follows: TGTGCCAGCAGTTGGTCTAGCGCCAACAATGAGCAGTTCTTC.

V is TRBV10-2 and J is TRBJ2-1; TRBD2 might be the D (5 bases). Germline CDR1 reads WSHSY; CDR2 reads SAAADI. V lost 3 bases and J 4 bases, leaving 19 bases between the germline ends. The CDR3 is 17 amino acids. The CDR3 nucleotides are TGCGCCAGCAGTGATTCCAATCGGGGAGATCGGTACAATGAGCAGTTCTTC. This codes for CASSDSNRGDRYNEQFF.

CDR3 region: CASRNRVQETQYF. For the CDR3, the DNA is TGTGCCAGCAGGAACAGGGTCCAAGAGACCCAGTACTTC. The chain is built from TRBV12-3 or TRBV12-4 and TRBJ2-5; TRBD1 is a possible D gene (6 bases). The V end lost 6 bases, the J end lost 1 base, and 9 bases lay between the germline ends. CDR3 size: 13 residues.

The chain couples TRBV7-7 to TRBJ2-5; D gene ambiguous. Germline V gene lookup returns CDR1 SSHAT and CDR2 FNYEAQ (reference sequence). Trimming left V 1 base short and J 0 bases short, with 9 bases between. This CDR3 region has 15 residues. The CDR3 region is CASSLGVTYQETQYF. DNA of the CDR3: TGTGCCAGCAGCTTAGGGGTGACTTACCAAGAGACCCAGTACTTC.

The chain links TRBV6-4 to TRBJ1-2; 11 bases map to TRBD1. Germline V gives CDR1 MRHNA, CDR2 SNTAGT. The CDR3 has 15 amino acids. V lost 7 bases, J lost 5 bases, and 9 bases stayed unmatched. The CDR3 sequence is CASKIGQGAEYGYTF. CDR3 in DNA: TGTGCCAGCAAGATCGGACAGGGGGCGGAGTATGGCTACACCTTC.

The chain carries TRBV7-2 and TRBJ2-3; 14 bases fit TRBD2. The CDR3 length is 18 residues. Losses at the gene ends were 1 base for V and 5 bases for J; bases not matched to a gene: 8. Germline V gene lookup returns CDR1 SGHTA and CDR2 FQGNSA. CDR3 sequence: CASSLGRLAGGHIDTQYF. Here the CDR3 DNA reads TGTGCCAGCAGCTTAGGCCGACTAGCGGGAGGGCACATAGATACGCAGTATTTT.

This sequence joins TRBV6-2 or TRBV6-3 and TRBJ1-6; 8 positions match TRBD1. The CDR3 totals 15 residues. Germline CDR1 is MNHEY and CDR2 is SVGEGT. The V and J ends lost 5 bases and 7 bases, in that order; junction bases with no gene match: 7. CDR3 region: CASSLLTGVNSPLHF. The CDR3 nucleotides are TGTGCCAGCAGTCTCCTGACAGGGGTGAATTCACCCCTCCACTTT.

The chain has TRBV19 and TRBJ2-6; 7 nucleotides line up with TRBD1. V dropped 8 bases and J dropped 2; count of bases not matched to a gene: 3. The CDR3 runs to 14 residues. Germline loops: CDR1 LNHDA, CDR2 SQIVND (reference sequence). CDR3: CASDDRAGANVLTF. In nucleotides, the CDR3 is TGTGCCAGTGATGACAGGGCTGGGGCCAACGTCCTGACTTTC.

The rearrangement links TRBV19 to TRBJ2-5; 7 bases line up with TRBD1. V shed 4 bases, J shed 1 base, and the junction held 9 bases outside the gene matches. Germline-derived CDR1 and CDR2 are LNHDA and SQIVND (reference sequence). This CDR3 is 16 amino acids long. In DNA, the CDR3 is TGTGCCAGTAGTAGTCACCCGGGACAGCTCCAAGAGACCCAGTACTTC. Translation: CASSSHPGQLQETQYF.

The chain is built from TRBV5-1 and TRBJ2-2; TRBD2 matches 8 bases. In germline, CDR1 is SGHRS, CDR2 YFSETQ. The CDR3 consists of 14 residues. J was trimmed by 6 bases and V by 4 bases; bases with no gene match: 5. In nucleotides, the CDR3 is TGCGCCAGCAGCATAGCGGGGTCCCCCGGGGAGCTGTTTTTT. This gives the protein CASSIAGSPGELFF.

Concerning this clone itself: One end of the junction varies from germline; a read error may be responsible. V usage is TRBV7-9 and J usage is TRBJ1-2; TRBD1 agrees at 9 bases. Germline CDR1 and CDR2: SEHNR and FQNEAQ (reference sequence). This CDR3 is built from 15 residues. CDR3 sequence reads: CASSPRTGDNFGYTF. CDR3 bases: TGTGCCAGCAGCCCCAGGACAGGGGATAACTTTGGCTACACCTTC.

V usage is TRBV28 and J usage is TRBJ1-5; D might be TRBD1 (5 bases). Germline assignment: CDR1 MDHEN and CDR2 SYDVKM. Trimming left V 6 bases short and J 4 bases short, with 10 bases between. This CDR3 is 13 amino acids long. The CDR3 region has the DNA TGTGCCAGCAGGGTTCAGGGAAATCAGCCCCAGCATTTT. This translates into CASRVQGNQPQHF.

The CDR3 DNA reads TGCGCCAGCACCCCCGGGGGGTCTCACCCACCCTCCTCCTACGAGCAGTACTTC. The encoded protein is CASTPGGSHPPSSYEQYF. The chain links TRBV5-1 to TRBJ2-7; 7 bases align to TRBD2. Germline CDR1 and CDR2: SGHRS and YFSETQ. The CDR3 has 18 amino acids. The V gene end was trimmed by 6 bases and the J gene end by 0 bases; junction bases not matched to a gene: 18.

The rearrangement links TRBV11-1 to TRBJ2-2; D remains unclear. Germline V gene lookup returns CDR1 SGHAT and CDR2 FQDESV (reference sequence). The CDR3 length is 14 residues. Deletions cut 8 bases from V and 3 bases from J, with 13 bases between. The CDR3: CASREAIYTGELFF. Written as DNA, the CDR3 is TGTGCCAGCCGCGAGGCTATTTACACCGGGGAGCTGTTTTTT.